The T cell receptor beta chain described here comes from a study of Ad26.COV2.S vaccination and SARS-CoV-2 variants. Study background: The vaccine Ad26.COV2.S was put into the muscle once, or twice with 56 days between. Findings and caveats of the study: Vaccinated and placebo-treated recipients had similar non-spike TCR breadth. Compared with placebo recipients, vaccine recipients had higher spike-specific TCR breadth.

Libraries were prepared by immunoSEQ multiplex PCR; TCRdb keeps only in-frame clonotypes and omits some of them. Among about 330,000 clones, roughly 90% were seen once, and the ten largest hold 5.5%. The treatment is: around 19 received Ad26.COV2.S at low or high dose, single or two shots; 5 received placebo; per-sample allocation not given. Samples came from day 63 after the first vaccine or placebo injection. A Boston donor was an adult aged 18-55 years. Comments on this clone: What it binds is unknown.

Germline CDR1 and CDR2: SNHLY and FYNNEI. The CDR3 loop spans 15 amino acids. V lost 6 bases to trimming and J lost 0 bases, with 14 bases between them. The sequences come from peripheral blood, collected in a trial of Ad26.COV2.S vaccine versus placebo. The clonotype originates from a person aged 18 to 65 who received the Ad26.COV2.S COVID-19 vaccine or a placebo. The V call is TRBV2, the J call TRBJ1-1, with a possible D match to TRBD1 (5 bases). CDR3 region: CASRSGRHMNTEAFF. In DNA form, the CDR3 reads TGTGCCAGCAGGTCGGGACGGCATATGAACACTGAAGCTTTCTTT.